One TCR beta chain is described in this entry. The antigen is not known. This sample was taken from a study of T cells in tumors after PD-1 blockade. Study context: Daily vismodegib 150 mg continued in a subset of anti-PD-1-treated patients. Peripheral blood samples averaged around 40,000 unique clonotypes and about 110,000 templates. Whole-study findings and limits: Blood contained about 42% of the tumor's TCR clonotypes.

Input was about 600 ng to 6,004 ng of genomic DNA from tumor or blood. Germline CDR1 reads MNHNY; CDR2 reads SVGAGI (reference sequence). This CDR3 is built from 13 residues. V gave up 7 bases and J gave up 2 bases, with 11 bases separating them. Assay: immunoSEQ multiplex PCR; the TCRdb copy retains only in-frame clones and omits some. Seen here are around 50,000 clones, roughly 79% observed once, and the top ten hold roughly a sixth. The rearrangement links TRBV6-6 to TRBJ1-2; perhaps TRBD1 as D (5 bases). The sequence derives from a human donor with basal cell carcinoma. Sample: PBMCs, taken before anti-PD-1 treatment. CDR3 DNA: TGTGCCAGCACGAAGGGGACCAACTATGGCTACACCTTC. This gives the protein CASTKGTNYGYTF.